What follows are 6 T cell receptor beta chains derived from one specimen sequenced in a study of shared clonotypes between healthy human individuals. The table came from immunoSEQ multiplex PCR; TCRdb's copy has only in-frame clones and leaves some out. Of about 2.4 million clones detected, 80% to 95% appear once; the ten largest clones hold about 0.34%. Sequencing input: naive CD4+ T cells from PBMCs. Documented subset: CD45RA+ positively selected. The source of these receptors is a man aged 18-30 years in good health. Some clones in this sample may be carry-over from other donors' samples.

Here the CDR3 reads CASSSGRGSGLNTEAFF. The DNA of the CDR3 is TGTGCCAGCAGTTCGGGGAGGGGGTCCGGCCTGAACACTGAAGCTTTCTTT. The chain joins TRBV27 to TRBJ1-1; maybe TRBD1 (6 bases). Germline CDR1 MNHEY, CDR2 SMNVEV (reference sequence). The CDR3 is made up of 17 amino acids. The germline V and J ends were trimmed by 4 bases and 0 bases, with 18 bases remaining between them.

The CDR3 protein is CSVGQDENIQYF. The CDR3 bases are TGCAGCGTTGGTCAGGACGAAAACATTCAGTACTTC. The chain employs TRBV29-1 and TRBJ2-4; D remains ambiguous. V shed 4 bases and J shed 5 bases, with 9 bases lying between them. This CDR3 has 12 residues. Germline V gene data show CDR1 as SQVTM and CDR2 as ANQGSEA.

V usage is TRBV27 and J usage is TRBJ1-5; D ambiguous. Germline loops: CDR1 MNHEY, CDR2 SMNVEV (reference sequence). The V and J ends lost 6 bases and 0 bases respectively, with 12 bases between them. The CDR3 runs 15 residues. CDR3 coding DNA: TGTGCCAGCAGGAATGTACAGAGTAGCAATCAGCCCCAGCATTTT. It codes for CASRNVQSSNQPQHF.

The chain recombines TRBV6-6 with TRBJ1-1; TRBD1 agrees at 8 bases. Germline V lookup: CDR1 MNHNY, CDR2 SVGAGI (reference sequence). Trimming took 7 bases from V and 0 from J; bases not matched to a gene: 4. This CDR3 has 14 residues. CDR3 protein: CASTTTGVNTEAFF. Here the CDR3 DNA reads TGTGCCAGCACAACGACAGGGGTGAACACTGAAGCTTTCTTT.

The gene calls are TRBV18 and TRBJ2-5, with D maybe TRBD2 (5 bases). Per germline, CDR1 KGHSH and CDR2 LQKENI. This CDR3 is 14 amino acids long. Trimming left V 3 bases short and J 7 bases short, with 15 bases between. For the CDR3, the DNA is TGTGCCAGCTCACCTGAGGACTCTGGGTCGACCCAGTACTTC. Its protein is CASSPEDSGSTQYF.

With regard to this clone: Other DNA sequences from this sample encode an identical CDR3 as well. The chain recombines TRBV28 with TRBJ2-1; 10 nucleotides line up with TRBD2. The germline V gene has CDR1 MDHEN and CDR2 SYDVKM. The V gene end was trimmed by 5 bases and the J gene end by 4 bases; junction bases not matched to a gene: 5. CDR3 size: 15 residues. CDR3 coding DNA: TGTGCCAGCAGTCGAGCGGGAGGGCCTTACAATGAGCAGTTCTTC. Amino acids: CASSRAGGPYNEQFF.